This is a list of T cell receptor beta chains from one sample in a study of blood T cell repertoires in COVID-19. Profiled with immunoSEQ multiplex PCR; TCRdb holds only in-frame clones, not every one. The data hold fewer than 350,000 clones, with 65% to 90% observed a single time. Sequencing input: peripheral blood. All receptors derive from a human donor in a cohort sampled during active COVID-19. Each CDR3 is given with its conserved first and last residue. Each record gives: clone size, V gene, D gene, J gene, CDR3 DNA, CDR3 protein. The D gene is left open where the match is weak. Clone size is not always given. Where it is, it says once, few, many or a class for expanded clones.

NA	TRBV27	TRBD1	TRBJ1-2	TGTGCCAGCAGTATGGGACAGGGGCGGTATGGCTACACCTTC	CASSMGQGRYGYTF
NA	TRBV19	NA	TRBJ2-6	TGTGCCAGTATGGGGTGGGGAGGATCTGGGGCCAACGTCCTGACTTTC	CASMGWGGSGANVLTF
NA	TRBV6-1	NA	TRBJ2-7	TGTGCCAGCAGTGATTTGAAGGGCAGGGGCAGAGCGTACGAGCAGTACTTC	CASSDLKGRGRAYEQYF
NA	TRBV5-1	NA	TRBJ2-3	TGCGCCAGCACCCTGCTGGGGGCCCCTAGCACAGATACGCAGTATTTT	CASTLLGAPSTDTQYF
NA	TRBV29-1	TRBD2	TRBJ2-7	TGCAGCGCCCGGAGGGGACTAGCGGACTCCTACGAGCAGTACTTC	CSARRGLADSYEQYF
NA	TRBV7-8	NA	TRBJ1-4	TGTGCCAGCAGCCGCTCGGGGGTGTTAGGGGAAAAACTGTTTTTT	CASSRSGVLGEKLFF
NA	TRBV7-3	NA	TRBJ1-1	TGTGCCAGCAGCTTTACAAAGAACACTGAAGCTTTCTTT	CASSFTKNTEAFF
once	TRBV19	NA	TRBJ1-2	TGTGCCAGTAGCTCCTCTAAACGACAGGCCTATGGCTACACCTTC	CASSSSKRQAYGYTF
NA	TRBV7-9	NA	TRBJ1-2	TGTGCCAGCAGCCCGCCGACCGGGACAAACTATGGCTACACCTTC	CASSPPTGTNYGYTF
few	TRBV4-1	NA	TRBJ2-7	TGCGCCAGCAGCCCGGGACTTGAGAACGAGCAGTACTTC	CASSPGLENEQYF
NA	TRBV6-5	TRBD1	TRBJ2-1	TGTGCCAGCAGTTATGGACAGGGGAATGAGCAGTTCTTC	CASSYGQGNEQFF
NA	TRBV6-2/TRBV6-3	TRBD1	TRBJ1-5	TGTGCCAGCAGTGCAACCGGGACAGGTTATCAGCCCCAGCATTTT	CASSATGTGYQPQHF
NA	TRBV12-3/TRBV12-4	TRBD1	TRBJ1-1	TGTGCCAGCCGCCCGGGACAGTACACTGAAGCTTTCTTT	CASRPGQYTEAFF
NA	TRBV18	NA	TRBJ1-1	TGTGCCAGCTCTCTCGGACAAGACACTGAAGCTTTCTTT	CASSLGQDTEAFF
NA	TRBV2	NA	TRBJ1-1	TGTGCCAGCAGTGAAAGCCAGGGCATGAACACTGAAGCTTTCTTT	CASSESQGMNTEAFF
NA	TRBV10-3	NA	TRBJ1-1	TGTGCCGTCAGTCCCGCAGGGAACACTGAAGCTTTCTTT	CAVSPAGNTEAFF
NA	TRBV7-9	TRBD1	TRBJ1-1	TGTGCCAGCAGCTTAACAGGGGACGGGGAAGCTTTCTTT	CASSLTGDGEAFF
NA	TRBV7-9	TRBD1	TRBJ1-2	TGTGCCAGCAGGCCTGGTGGACAGGGGAACTACTATGGCTACACCTTC	CASRPGGQGNYYGYTF
NA	TRBV28	TRBD1	TRBJ1-2	TGTGCCAGCTCAATGACAGGGCCTGGAGGCTACACCTTC	CASSMTGPGGYTF
once	TRBV5-1	NA	TRBJ2-3	TGCGCCAGCAGCTTTAGCGTCCAGATCACAGATACGCAGTATTTT	CASSFSVQITDTQYF
NA	TRBV7-6	NA	TRBJ2-1	TGTGCCAGCAGCGCCCTGGGGGGTTACAATGAGCAGTTCTTC	CASSALGGYNEQFF
NA	TRBV19	NA	TRBJ2-7	TGTGCCAGTAGCCCCTTTCGGGGGAATCCCTACGAGCAGTACTTC	CASSPFRGNPYEQYF
NA	TRBV6-5	NA	TRBJ1-2	TGTGCCAGCAGACTCGACAGAGATGGTTACTACACCTTC	CASRLDRDGYYTF
NA	TRBV20-1	TRBD2	TRBJ2-1	TGCAGTGCTAGTAACCTAGCGGGGGTAGCCTACAATGAGCAGTTCTTC	CSASNLAGVAYNEQFF
NA	TRBV18	TRBD2	TRBJ2-3	TGTGCCAGCGGCAGGGGACTAGCGACAGATACGCAGTATTTT	CASGRGLATDTQYF
NA	TRBV27	TRBD1	TRBJ1-6	TGTGCCAGCAGTACAGCAGGGGGCGTGGGAGCTCCCCTCCACTTT	CASSTAGGVGAPLHF